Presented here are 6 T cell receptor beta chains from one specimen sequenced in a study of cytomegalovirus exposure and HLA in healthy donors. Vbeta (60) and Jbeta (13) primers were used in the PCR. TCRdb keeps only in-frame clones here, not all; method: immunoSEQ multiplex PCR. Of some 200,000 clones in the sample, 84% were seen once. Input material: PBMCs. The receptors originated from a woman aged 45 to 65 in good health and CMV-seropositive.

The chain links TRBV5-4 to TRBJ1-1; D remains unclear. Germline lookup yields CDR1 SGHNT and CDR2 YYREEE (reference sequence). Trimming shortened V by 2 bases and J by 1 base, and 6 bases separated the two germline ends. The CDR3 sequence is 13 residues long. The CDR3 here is CASSLGGNTEAFF. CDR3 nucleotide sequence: TGTGCCAGCAGCTTAGGAGGGAACACTGAAGCTTTCTTT.

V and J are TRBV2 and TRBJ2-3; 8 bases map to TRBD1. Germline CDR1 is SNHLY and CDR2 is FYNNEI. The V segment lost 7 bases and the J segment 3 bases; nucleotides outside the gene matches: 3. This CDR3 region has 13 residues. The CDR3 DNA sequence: TGTGCCAGCACCGGACAGGGTACAGATACGCAGTATTTT. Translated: CASTGQGTDTQYF.

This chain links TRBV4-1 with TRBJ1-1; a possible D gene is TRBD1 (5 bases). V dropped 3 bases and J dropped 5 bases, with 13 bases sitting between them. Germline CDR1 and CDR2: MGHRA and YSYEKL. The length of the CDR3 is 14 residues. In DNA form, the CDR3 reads TGCGCCAGCAGCCATTTCAGGGATGCGACTGAAGCTTTCTTT. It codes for CASSHFRDATEAFF.

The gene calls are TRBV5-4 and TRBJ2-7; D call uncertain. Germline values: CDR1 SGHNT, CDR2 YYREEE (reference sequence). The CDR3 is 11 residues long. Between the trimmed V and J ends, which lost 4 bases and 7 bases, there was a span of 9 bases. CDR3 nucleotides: TGTGCCAGCAGCCTGGAGAGTGAGCAGTACTTC. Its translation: CASSLESEQYF.

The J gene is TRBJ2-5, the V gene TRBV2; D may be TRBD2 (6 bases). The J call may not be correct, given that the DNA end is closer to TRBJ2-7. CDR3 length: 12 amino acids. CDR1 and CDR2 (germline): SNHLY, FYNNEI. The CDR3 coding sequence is TGTGCCGGAAGGAGGGAGGTCCACGAGCAGTACTTC. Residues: CAGRREVHEQYF.

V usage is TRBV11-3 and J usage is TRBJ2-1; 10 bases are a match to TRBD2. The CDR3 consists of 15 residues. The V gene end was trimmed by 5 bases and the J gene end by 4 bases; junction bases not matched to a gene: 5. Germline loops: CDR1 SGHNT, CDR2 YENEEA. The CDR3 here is CASSKRGGEYNEQFF. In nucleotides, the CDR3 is TGTGCCAGCAGCAAGCGGGGGGGGGAATACAATGAGCAGTTCTTC.